Each of the 20 T cell receptor beta chains below was sequenced from the same sample in a study of T-cell memory formation after mild COVID-19. Each CDR3 protein gets one entry after TCRdb re-called the 5' RACE reads with MiXCR. The sample carries 400,000 to 500,000 distinct CDR3 sequences, 20% recorded once. Sequenced: PBMCs or a T cell subset sorted from them (not recorded which). The receptors here all came from an adult woman who had mild COVID-19 (a few samples of this study predate the infection). Cell type and time point are not known.

The chain joins TRBV4-2 to TRBJ2-7; 9 bases are a match to TRBD1. Unmatched junction bases numbered 5, after V lost 0 bases and J lost 2 bases. This CDR3 has 16 amino acids. Germline V gene lookup returns CDR1 LGHNA and CDR2 YNFKEQ. The CDR3 here is CASSQDGQGTPYEQYF. The CDR3 DNA reads TGTGCCAGCAGCCAAGATGGACAGGGGACCCCCTACGAGCAGTACTTC.

The chain recombines TRBV2 with TRBJ1-1; no clear D. The CDR3 length is 11 residues. Trimming cost V 8 bases and J 3 bases, with 7 bases left between them. Looked up from germline, CDR1 is SNHLY and CDR2 is FYNNEI. The CDR3 nucleotides read TGTGCCAGCCGTCTACACACTGAAGCTTTCTTT. As protein: CASRLHTEAFF.

This clonotype was seen more than once but under ten times. V usage is TRBV4-1 and J usage is TRBJ1-5, with unresolved D. The CDR3 extends over 15 amino acids. Germline CDR1 MGHRA, CDR2 YSYEKL. Trimming took 0 bases from V and 5 from J, leaving 11 bases between them. The CDR3 sequence: CASSQDVGRDQPQHF. In nucleotides, the CDR3 is TGCGCCAGCAGCCAAGATGTCGGAAGGGATCAGCCCCAGCATTTT.

The chain couples TRBV30 to TRBJ2-3; 11 nucleotides match TRBD2. The V segment lost 3 bases and the J segment 5 bases; nucleotides outside the gene matches: 13. The CDR3 has 17 residues. Per the germline V gene, CDR1 is GTSNPN and CDR2 is SVGIG (reference sequence). The CDR3 DNA is TGTGCCTGGAGCGTGGGCATGACTAGCGGGATTCGAGATACGCAGTATTTT. It encodes CAWSVGMTSGIRDTQYF.

V and J are TRBV19 and TRBJ1-5; 8 positions match TRBD1. Unmatched junction bases numbered 13, after V lost 9 bases and J lost 9 bases. This CDR3 is built from 14 residues. Germline V gives CDR1 LNHDA, CDR2 SQIVND (reference sequence). CDR3 sequence (DNA): TGTGCCAGCAGGACAGGGCAGGGGGTTCGGCCCCAGCATTTT. Translated: CASRTGQGVRPQHF.

J is TRBJ2-7 and V is TRBV9; 8 bases are shared with TRBD2. Germline V lookup: CDR1 SGDLS, CDR2 YYNGEE. The CDR3 contains 16 residues. The J segment lost 12 bases and the V segment lost 3 bases, leaving 20 bases of the junction unmatched. The CDR3 loop is CASSESLGLADQCLYF. CDR3 nucleotides: TGTGCCAGCAGCGAATCCCTCGGACTAGCTGATCAGTGTCTGTACTTC.

The rearrangement links TRBV29-1 to TRBJ2-2; 11 nucleotides match TRBD2. This CDR3 has 15 residues. Trimming at V came to 7 bases and at J to 0 bases, leaving 4 bases not matched to a gene. Germline V gene lookup returns CDR1 SQVTM and CDR2 ANQGSEA. CDR3 region: CSGGLAESNTGELFF. The DNA of the CDR3 is TGCAGCGGGGGACTAGCGGAATCGAACACCGGGGAGCTGTTTTTT.

The chain employs TRBV6-5 and TRBJ1-1; possible D gene TRBD1, 5 bases. Trimming shortened V by 0 bases and J by 6 bases, and 14 bases separated the two germline ends. The CDR3 has 15 residues. Germline V gives CDR1 MNHEY, CDR2 SVGAGI. The CDR3 nucleotides read TGTGCCAGCAGTTACTCGACTTCGGGGCGCGCTGAAGCTTTCTTT. Translated, it gives CASSYSTSGRAEAFF.

J is TRBJ2-1 and V is TRBV7-9, with a tentative D call TRBD1 (7 bases). Trimming removed 0 bases from V and 8 bases from J, with 20 bases in between. The V gene's germline CDR1 is SEHNR and CDR2 FQNEAQ (reference sequence). This CDR3 region has 17 residues. The CDR3 reads CASSLAVRDSGGDEQFF. The DNA for the CDR3 is TGTGCCAGCAGCTTAGCGGTAAGGGACAGCGGAGGGGATGAGCAGTTCTTC.

The sample holds many counts of this clonotype. The chain carries TRBV20-1 and TRBJ1-1; maybe TRBD1 (6 bases). The CDR3 contains 15 residues. Trimming removed 0 bases at V and 0 bases at J, with 11 bases between. Germline V gene lookup returns CDR1 DFQATT and CDR2 SNEGSKA (reference sequence). The CDR3 loop is CSAREDRTVNTEAFF. For the CDR3, the DNA is TGCAGTGCTAGAGAAGATAGGACAGTGAACACTGAAGCTTTCTTT.

The chain has TRBV24-1 and TRBJ1-2, with D possibly being TRBD1 (5 bases). The CDR3 has 15 residues. Germline V gene sequence: CDR1 KGHDR, CDR2 SFDVKD. With 2 bases removed from V and 6 bases from J, the gap between germline ends came to 15 bases. The CDR3 spells CATSDSGRGGDGYTF. The CDR3 coding sequence is TGTGCCACCAGTGATTCGGGTAGGGGCGGAGATGGCTACACCTTC.

In its sample, this clonotype was seen a few times. V usage is TRBV24-1 and J usage is TRBJ2-1; TRBD2 aligns across 13 bases. The CDR3 runs to 20 residues. J was trimmed by 7 bases and V by 4 bases; bases with no gene match: 18. The germline V gene has CDR1 KGHDR and CDR2 SFDVKD. The CDR3: CATSELPGQGWTSGSNEQFF. In nucleotides, the CDR3 is TGTGCCACCAGTGAGCTACCGGGACAGGGGTGGACTAGCGGGAGTAATGAGCAGTTCTTC.

This clonotype has a handful of counts. V is TRBV3-1 and J is TRBJ2-7; the match to TRBD1 covers 11 bases. This CDR3 comprises 15 residues. J lost 0 bases, V lost 7 bases, and 5 bases had no gene match. Germline CDR1 and CDR2: LGHDT and YNNKEL (reference sequence). The CDR3 sequence is CASMMGTGGSYEQYF. CDR3 in DNA: TGTGCCAGCATGATGGGGACAGGGGGCTCCTACGAGCAGTACTTC.

This clonotype was observed a handful of times. The chain joins TRBV6-2 or TRBV6-3 to TRBJ2-4; D possibly corresponds to TRBD1 (5 bases). This CDR3 spans 14 amino acids. V lost 2 bases and J lost 7, with 12 bases in between. The germline V gene has CDR1 MNHEY and CDR2 SVGEGT. CDR3 protein: CASSYGAGMNIQYF. Written as DNA, the CDR3 is TGTGCCAGCAGTTACGGGGCAGGGATGAACATTCAGTACTTC.

This chain joins TRBV7-3 and TRBJ2-1; 13 bases are a match to TRBD2. Unmatched junction bases numbered 7, after V lost 5 bases and J lost 9 bases. CDR1 SGHTA and CDR2 FQGTGA come from the germline V gene. This CDR3 spans 15 amino acids. CDR3 residues: CASSPGLAGVREQFF. Here the CDR3 DNA reads TGTGCCAGCAGCCCCGGACTAGCGGGAGTTCGTGAGCAGTTCTTC.

This clonotype came up many times. Germline and junction disagree at one end, which may indicate a read error. This sequence joins TRBV5-1 and TRBJ2-5, with 8 bases fitting TRBD1. The germline V gene encodes CDR1 SGHRS and CDR2 YFSETQ. The length of the CDR3 is 13 residues. CDR3 coding DNA: TGTGCCAGCAGCCTAGGACAGGGAGAGACCCAGTACTTC. Translated: CASSLGQGETQYF.

This clonotype has a handful of counts. This sequence joins TRBV5-1 and TRBJ2-3; D gene uncertain. V lost 4 bases to trimming and J lost 6 bases, with 9 bases between them. The CDR3 is 12 amino acids. Per germline, CDR1 SGHRS and CDR2 YFSETQ. CDR3 loop: CASSVKLDTQYF. The CDR3 nucleotides are TGCGCCAGCAGCGTTAAGTTGGATACGCAGTATTTT.

At least ten counts were recorded for this clonotype. The V call is TRBV12-3 or TRBV12-4, the J call TRBJ2-5; no firm D call. This CDR3 has 13 residues. V dropped 4 bases and J dropped 1 base, with 7 bases sitting between them. The CDR3 DNA reads as TGTGCCAGCAGTTCGAGAGGCCAAGAGACCCAGTACTTC. Its translation is CASSSRGQETQYF.

This sequence joins TRBV5-1 and TRBJ2-7; perhaps TRBD1 as D (7 bases). The CDR3 runs 17 residues. Germline CDR1 and CDR2: SGHRS and YFSETQ. Trimming took 0 bases from V and 4 from J, leaving 20 bases between them. The CDR3 DNA is TGCGCCAGCAGCTTGGGTGCGGGACAGATCATTTCTTACGAGCAGTACTTC. It is translated as CASSLGAGQIISYEQYF.

This clonotype was seen a handful of times. The chain links TRBV6-5 to TRBJ1-6; no firm D call. The CDR3 consists of 16 residues. The V gene lost 0 bases and the J gene lost 4 bases, with 10 bases spanning the gap. From germline, CDR1 is MNHEY and CDR2 SVGAGI. The CDR3 here is CASSYSGMGYNSPLHF. For the CDR3, the DNA is TGTGCCAGCAGTTACTCGGGGATGGGGTATAATTCACCCCTCCACTTT.